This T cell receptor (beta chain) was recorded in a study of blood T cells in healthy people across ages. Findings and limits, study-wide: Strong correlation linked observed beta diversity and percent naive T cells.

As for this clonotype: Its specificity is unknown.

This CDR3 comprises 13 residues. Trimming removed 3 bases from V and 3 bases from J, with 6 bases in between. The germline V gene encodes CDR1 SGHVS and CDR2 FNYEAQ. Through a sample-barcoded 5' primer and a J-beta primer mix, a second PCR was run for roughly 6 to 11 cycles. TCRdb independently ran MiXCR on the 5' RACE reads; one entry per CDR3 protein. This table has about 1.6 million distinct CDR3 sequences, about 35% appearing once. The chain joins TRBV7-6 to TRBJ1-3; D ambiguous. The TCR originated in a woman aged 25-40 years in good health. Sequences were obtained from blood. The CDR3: CASSLTNGNTIYF. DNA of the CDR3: TGTGCCAGCAGCTTGACGAATGGAAACACCATATATTTT.